Each of the 12 T cell receptor beta chains below was sequenced from the same sample in a study of CD8+CD57+ T cells in acquired aplastic anemia. TCR beta VDJ and CDR3 profiles were obtained from a genomic DNA template. One entry per CDR3 protein results from TCRdb running MiXCR on the reads. This table has hundreds of thousands of distinct CDR3 sequences, roughly 68% appearing once. Input material: sorted CD4+, CD8+, or CD8+CD57+ T cells (not recorded which) from PBMCs. These receptors originate from a human donor in good health, serving as a control.

As to this clonotype: A read error may account for a junction end that differs from germline. The V call is TRBV4-3, the J call TRBJ2-7, with 10 bases identical to TRBD1. This CDR3 is built from 15 residues. Per germline, CDR1 LGHNA and CDR2 YSLEER. The CDR3, as DNA: TGCGCCGGCAGCTCTCCGGGACAGGGGCTCTACGAGCAGTACTTC. This codes for CAGSSPGQGLYEQYF.

This clonotype was observed many times. This chain uses TRBV24-1 with TRBJ2-2; D remains unclear. V was cut by 1 base and J by 3 bases, with 11 bases left in between. This CDR3 comprises 16 residues. Germline CDR1 is KGHDR and CDR2 is SFDVKD. The CDR3 loop reads CATSDFARRDTGELFF. The CDR3, as DNA: TGTGCCACCAGTGATTTCGCTCGTAGGGACACCGGGGAGCTGTTTTTT.

The chain combines TRBV28 with TRBJ1-1; D remains unclear. CDR3 length: 16 amino acids. Trimming cost V 7 bases and J 3 bases, with 21 bases left between them. Germline V lookup: CDR1 MDHEN, CDR2 SYDVKM. CDR3 nucleotide sequence: TGTGCCAGCACTACACCGGACTCCTGGGCGGACACTGAAGCTTTCTTT. Translation: CASTTPDSWADTEAFF.

In this sample, this clonotype turned up a few times. This sequence joins TRBV19 and TRBJ2-7; D assignment may be TRBD1 or TRBD2 (6 bases each). Near its end, the DNA agrees better with TRBJ2-1, so the J call may be wrong. The CDR3 covers 13 residues. Germline-derived CDR1 and CDR2 are LNHDA and SQIVND (reference sequence). CDR3 nucleotide sequence: TGTGCCAGTAGTATAGGGGGGGCCGGTGAGCAGTTCTTC. It yields the protein CASSIGGAGEQFF.

This chain connects TRBV5-4 to TRBJ1-2; 10 bases fit TRBD1. The junction had 11 bases not matched to a gene; V was cut back by 3 bases and J by 6 bases. This CDR3 has 16 residues. From germline, CDR1 is SGHNT and CDR2 YYREEE (reference sequence). This CDR3 reads CASSSRRGQGGDGYTF. The CDR3 bases are TGTGCCAGCAGCTCGAGACGCGGACAGGGGGGGGATGGCTACACCTTC.

Points on this clonotype: Compared with germline, one end of the junction differs, possibly owing to a read error. This chain uses TRBV10-3 with TRBJ2-7; D not certain. Germline assignment: CDR1 ENHRY and CDR2 SYGVKD. The CDR3 length is 14 residues. The CDR3 protein is CASSDRRQTAEEHF. CDR3 DNA sequence: TGTGCCAGCAGTGATAGACGGCAGACCGCCGAGGAGCACTTC.

This clonotype was recorded only once. Mismatch with germline at one junction end may stem from a read error. CDR3 protein: CAISSISWLLHF. DNA for the CDR3: TGTGCCATCAGCTCCATTTCCTGGCTCCTCCACTTT. The rearrangement uses TRBV7-2 and TRBJ1-6; D ambiguous. The length of the CDR3 is 12 residues. CDR1 and CDR2 from the germline V gene are SGHTA and FQGNSA.

This clonotype was seen a handful of times. The chain links TRBV13 to TRBJ2-4, with D perhaps matching TRBD1 or TRBD2 (5 bases each). The V end lost 0 bases, the J end lost 0 bases, and 18 bases lay between the germline ends. This CDR3 is 19 amino acids long. In germline, CDR1 is PRHDT, CDR2 FYEKMQ (reference sequence). The CDR3 DNA reads TGTGCCAGCAGCTTAGGCCTCGAGTGGGGACCCCTAGCCAAAAACATTCAGTACTTC. Translated, it gives CASSLGLEWGPLAKNIQYF.

V and J are TRBV5-5 and TRBJ1-2, with D possibly matching TRBD1 (6 bases). The germline gives CDR1 SGHKS, CDR2 YYEKEE (reference sequence). CDR3 size: 14 residues. Trimming took 0 bases from V and 2 from J, leaving 8 bases between them. CDR3 coding DNA: TGTGCCAGCAGCTTGGAGCAGGGGAACTATGGCTACACCTTC. This encodes CASSLEQGNYGYTF.

This chain uses TRBV20-1 with TRBJ1-6; 8 nucleotides align to TRBD1. The CDR3 totals 17 residues. Germline loops: CDR1 DFQATT, CDR2 SNEGSKA (reference sequence). J lost 7 bases, V lost 1 base, and 12 bases had no gene match. The CDR3 loop is CSARAENRGLTNSPLHF. The DNA for the CDR3 is TGCAGTGCTAGAGCCGAGAACAGGGGGTTAACAAATTCACCCCTCCACTTT.

This clonotype has at least ten counts. The genes are TRBV3-1 and TRBJ1-4; 7 positions match TRBD1. The ends lost 4 bases at V and 6 bases at J; junction bases unmatched: 8. The CDR3 totals 15 residues. Germline V gene sequence: CDR1 LGHDT, CDR2 YNNKEL (reference sequence). The CDR3 region is CASSPPQGGDEKLFF. The CDR3 nucleotides are TGTGCCAGCAGCCCTCCCCAGGGGGGGGATGAAAAACTGTTTTTT.

The sample holds a few counts of this clonotype. The rearrangement joins TRBV29-1 to TRBJ1-4, with unresolved D. The germline CDR1 and CDR2 sequences are SQVTM and ANQGSEA. The CDR3 runs 12 residues. V dropped 4 bases and J dropped 7 bases, with 10 bases sitting between them. CDR3 residues: CSVAALGEKLFF. CDR3 nucleotides: TGCAGCGTTGCGGCTCTTGGTGAAAAACTGTTTTTT.